What follows describes a single T cell receptor (beta chain). The CDR3 sequence is 15 residues long. Germline V CDR1 and CDR2: SGDLS, YYNGEE. The V end was cut by 0 bases, the J end by 0 bases, with 9 bases between. Patients with autoimmune history or systemic immunosuppression were excluded. These data are taken from a study of OX40 agonist ivuxolimab in advanced cancers. Study in general: The dose-escalation cohort was around 83% male, with a mean age of approximately 61 years, ranging roughly 20 to 90.

Sequencing was performed with immunoSEQ multiplex PCR; in TCRdb, only in-frame clones are kept and a portion is missing. The sample has over 50,000 clones; about 88% are singletons. The gene calls are TRBV9 and TRBJ1-2, with D uncertain. The clonotype originates from an adult with an advanced solid tumor such as melanoma, head and neck, liver or kidney cancer. This specimen was CD4+ or CD8+ T cells sorted from blood, taken in a trial of the OX40 agonist ivuxolimab. CDR3 DNA: TGTGCCAGCAGCGTAGGGTGGGATTCTAACTATGGCTACACCTTC. This sequence encodes CASSVGWDSNYGYTF. The whole variable domain, remainder taken from reference TRBV9 and TRBJ1-2, is DSGVTQTPKHLITATGQRVTLRCSPRSGDLSVYWYQQSLDQGLQFLIQYYNGEERAKGNILERFSAQQFPDLHSELNLSSLELGDSALYFCASSVGWDSNYGYTFGSGTRLTVV.